The present T cell receptor beta chain was sequenced within a study of post-analysis software for immune sequencing data. Background on the study: Included courses were relapsing-remitting and secondary progressive multiple sclerosis; progressive-relapsing multiple sclerosis was also included. Findings and limits, study-wide: About 5 TRBV segments appeared more often in patients than in controls, and TRBV5-6, TRBV5-1 and TRBV20-1 were among these.

Included in the TCR beta cDNA libraries were unique molecular identifiers. TCRdb analysed the PCR reads with MiXCR anew, one entry per CDR3 protein. The data contain almost 700,000 distinct CDR3 sequences, around 60% of them singletons. The CDR3 contains 14 residues. Trimming took 4 bases from V and 5 from J, leaving 14 bases between them. The germline V gene encodes CDR1 SGHTA and CDR2 FQGNSA. For this clonotype: No antigen is known for it.

The J gene is TRBJ1-2, the V gene TRBV7-2, with D hard to call. Source material: blood. The TCR comes from a girl aged 2 to 10 with multiple sclerosis. As DNA, the CDR3 is TGTGCCAGCAGCTCGCCACCCGGACGTTATGGCTACACCTTC. Amino acids: CASSSPPGRYGYTF.